This TCR beta chain was profiled in a study of cytomegalovirus exposure and HLA in healthy donors (TCRdb year 2017). Regarding the study in general: An earlier analysis of some 550 of the donors reported 250 to 350 Gb of sequence data and 100 million to 140 million unique TCR beta sequences from around 200 million T cells. Approximately 310 gigabases of sequencing data and roughly 81 million unique TCR sequences made up an early release that covered about 640 HLA-typed donors. Among the roughly 390 genotyped donors, approximately 82% belonged to the genetic ancestry cluster associated with self-reported Caucasian donors. The study aimed to test whether signatures of past pathogen exposure could be identified by cataloging public T cell receptors. The T cell repertoires of around 670 subjects were profiled by immunosequencing and related to cytomegalovirus serostatus. In addition to the first cohort of approximately 650 subjects, a separate validation cohort of about 120 different subjects was used. The study combined high-throughput TCR immunosequencing, statistical association of individual TCRs with disease status, and machine learning to predict cytomegalovirus infection status. To study patterns of TCR occurrence, a later analysis re-analyzed previously published TCR beta repertoires from several hundred donors and added high-resolution HLA genotyping. Rather than drawing on any new phenotypic data, the later analysis identified candidate immune exposures from TCR beta sequences and the way those sequences occurred across donors. In an earlier analysis of over 550 of the donors, high-throughput TCR beta sequencing was used to judge whether each TCR beta V gene segment behaved as functional or pseudogenic. Donor age, sex, ethnicity and CMV serostatus were compiled together with the repertoire data. In a later genetic analysis, genome-wide SNP genotypes for about 60% of the 666 donors were used, and that subset was treated as a discovery cohort. Every repertoire in the discovery cohort had been generated on one and the same sequencing platform. Both class I and class II loci were covered by HLA typing, at four-digit resolution. Typing coverage varied by locus: roughly 620-640 donors for A, B, C, DRB1 and DQB1; 500 to 550 for DQA1; approximately 570 for DPA1; more than 450 for DPB1. Four or five DR-DQ haplotypes were handled as single units for association and clustering because linkage in the cohort was strong. On average, roughly 240,000 unique TCR beta nucleotide sequences were sequenced per donor among roughly 430 genotyped donors of the cohort, with 15% to 20% of those sequences being non-productive.

What the work shows at the level of the full study, not this receptor alone: Linkage disequilibrium might explain the correlated functional status among segregating V segments, but an unknown experimental factor could not be excluded. When HLA alleles, especially DR and DQ, strongly co-occurred, TCR associations were difficult to assign to individual alleles. Specific HLA alleles were associated with around 18,000 TCR beta sequences at a false discovery rate of 0.05 in a later analysis. In vitro tests confirmed that a few of the cytomegalovirus-associated TCR beta chains recognize cytomegalovirus antigens. Most CMV-associated TCR beta chains appeared to be HLA-restricted in a later analysis, and the HLA associations seemed to be driven largely by CMV exposure. In a later analysis, TCR association rates were found to vary across HLA loci, with the most associated TCRs seen for DRB1 alleles and the fewest for HLA-C alleles. In a later genetic analysis, fewer N-insertions in productive TCRs were reported among donors in an Asian-associated ancestry cluster than the approximately 630-donor mean. This cohort had only TCR beta chains sequenced, and the lack of alpha or paired-chain data limited which features could be detected. Most TCR sequences were seen in very few donors, while some public TCRs were found in many individuals. The authors suggested that the approach could potentially be extended to other disease states and immunological phenotypes. Because some donors lacked HLA typing at each locus, the association tests relied only on the typed subset. A later analysis found that HLA-associated TCR beta chains were more clonally expanded and had lower generation probabilities than equally common non-associated chains. A cluster of highly shared sequence variants was judged likely to represent a technical artifact of the sequencing pipeline. Because the 87-base-pair reads could not distinguish some IMGT-functional V segments, including TRBV6-2 and TRBV6-3, those segments were excluded. The study listed 164 TCR beta chains as associated with cytomegalovirus. A further reported finding was that TCR beta sequences accurately predicted the HLA-A and HLA-B alleles for most subjects in the first cohort. Because counts were too low, 15 to 20 rarely observed V segments, including chromosome 9 orphons, were left out of the earlier analysis of 500 to 650 of the donors. Presence/absence analyses assumed roughly uniform sequencing depth across donors, an assumption that may not hold. Cytomegalovirus status was reported to be diagnosed by the classifier with high specificity and sensitivity in both the original and validation cohorts. Immune exposure information for the cohort was limited to CMV serostatus. Several of the top co-occurrence clusters appeared to be linked to parvovirus B19, influenza, CMV and Epstein-Barr virus, according to a later analysis. A later genetic analysis associated a missense DCLRE1C variant with V-gene and J-gene trimming of TCR beta chains, and an independent cohort replicated the association. Broadly in line with IMGT annotations, most TCR beta V segments showed up in productive rearrangements about 87% or about 30% of the time in an earlier analysis of around 550 of the donors.

Receptor libraries were prepared by the immunoSEQ multiplex PCR assay. A mixture of 60 forward primers for TCR Vbeta segments and 13 reverse primers for TCR Jbeta segments was used in the multiplex PCR. The CDR3 region of rearranged TCR beta genes was amplified from genomic DNA by a multiplex PCR assay. The amplified TCR beta libraries were sequenced on the Illumina HiSeq System as 87-base-pair reads. In the paper's pipeline: Across the 670 or so repertoires, a later analysis counted tens of millions of unique TCR beta chains, some 11 million of which were shared by at least two donors. Raw reads were error-corrected and collapsed into unique sequences with a nearest-neighbor algorithm that merged closely related sequences to remove PCR and sequencing errors. CDR3 sequences were aligned to IMGT reference sequences to assign V, D and J gene segments. For a sequence to be retained, at least a six-nucleotide match to both a V gene segment and a J gene segment was required. A rearrangement counted as productive if the CDR3 had no stop codons and remained in frame with V and J, and every other rearrangement counted as non-productive. Following IMGT convention, CDR3 was defined as the stretch from the second conserved V-encoded cysteine to the conserved J-encoded phenylalanine. In an earlier analysis of around 570 of the donors, sequences lacking an unambiguous match to a single V gene segment were excluded. In an earlier analysis of approximately 560 of the donors, a V segment was called functional when productive rearrangements were above 56.7%, and segregating when the standard deviation between donors exceeded 5%. A statistical classification framework was built to diagnose cytomegalovirus status from the catalog of TCR beta chain sequences. V and J gene assignment, in a later analysis, came from comparing TCR nucleotide sequences with IMGT/GENE-DB human TR gene sequences. Using the TCRdist pipeline, a later analysis assigned CDR3 sequences along with most-parsimonious VDJ recombination scenarios. A later analysis defined each TCR beta chain by its CDR3 amino acid sequence plus V-gene family, and excluded reads lacking a unique V-gene family. A later analysis removed 550 to 700 highly shared, low-generation-probability nucleotide sequences to deal with suspected cross-contamination and a sequencing artifact. In a later analysis, a clonal expansion index for each public chain was calculated from normalized within-repertoire ranks of inferred template counts. Generation probabilities in a later analysis came from a VDJ recombination model fitted to out-of-frame rearrangements, and those results were checked against IGoR. Hypergeometric tests were used in a later analysis to score TCR-TCR, TCR-HLA and TCR-CMV co-occurrence, with a repertoire-size bias correction applied to the TCR pairs. In a later analysis, false discovery rates were estimated by permuting HLA or CMV assignments 20 times. In a later analysis, co-occurring TCRs were grouped with DBSCAN, and TCRdist sequence similarity was added when clustering was performed within HLA-allele-positive subsets. Repertoires with fewer than 30,000 or more than 120,000 public chains, plus five repertoires with anomalous nucleotide sharing, were excluded from co-occurrence clustering. TCRdb obtained this table from immuneACCESS and retained in-frame rearrangements with V and J assigned. These tables miss some clones; where compared with another copy, unresolved V genes account for less than half of the shortfall, and the remainder is unexplained. V, J and clone size were drawn from that table, and D and trimming were deduced from the DNA. This sample holds fewer than 85,000 clones; just over 70% were observed only once. The leading ten clones occupy roughly 5.2% of the sample.

The cohort was made up of 500 to 850 healthy bone marrow donors. All cohort members were sampled while nominally healthy, although unrecorded immune exposures were likely present. The donor was CMV seropositive and was included in the group of 290 or so seropositive cohort members. Every donor gave a peripheral blood sample, and the peripheral blood mononuclear cells from that sample were used for TCR beta sequencing. The Qiagen DNeasy Blood Extraction Kit was used to extract genomic DNA from the blood cell samples. There are 14 amino acids in the CDR3, from cysteine to phenylalanine inclusive. Only the CDR3 DNA is retained, 42 bases long and in frame from the first base. Reading the germline V gene gives CDR1 SGHNT and CDR2 YENEEA. Cut back by 2 bases and 0 bases, the V and J ends lie 8 bases apart. About this clone: Its recognized antigen is unknown. No much larger clone is present one base from it, and per-base qualities are unavailable.

The sequence was collected from a man between 60 and 75 years old in good health and CMV-seropositive. Material: PBMCs. The chain uses TRBV11-3 and TRBJ2-7, and possibly TRBD2, on 5 matching bases. For the CDR3, the sequence is CASSLSGGSYEQYF. The DNA is as follows: TGTGCCAGCAGCTTAAGCGGAGGCTCCTACGAGCAGTACTTC.